This passage covers 3 T cell receptor beta chains from one sample sequenced in a study of shared clonotypes between healthy human individuals. Some clones are missing from TCRdb's copy, which holds only in-frame ones; the method was immunoSEQ multiplex PCR. The sample carries 2 million to 2.5 million clones, almost 96% recorded once. The material sequenced was naive CD4+ T cells sorted from blood. Subset in this sample: CD45RA+ positively selected. All receptors come from a man aged 18 to 29 in good health.

This chain connects TRBV7-9 to TRBJ2-1, with D possibly being TRBD2 (6 bases). This CDR3 contains 13 residues. Germline V gene data show CDR1 as SEHNR and CDR2 as FQNEAQ (reference sequence). V lost 4 bases, J lost 10 bases, and 14 bases lay in between. This chain's CDR3 is CASSWEAIGEQFF. The CDR3 coding sequence is TGTGCCAGCAGCTGGGAGGCTATCGGCGAGCAGTTCTTC.

The CDR3: CAWTRGDQPQHF. The DNA for the CDR3 is TGTGCCTGGACCCGGGGGGATCAGCCCCAGCATTTT. This chain links TRBV30 with TRBJ1-5; D possibly corresponds to TRBD1 (5 bases). V was trimmed by 4 bases and J by 5 bases, leaving 9 bases between them. The CDR3 loop spans 12 amino acids. Germline V CDR1 and CDR2: GTSNPN, SVGIG (reference sequence).

This clone was observed once. The V call is TRBV5-1, the J call TRBJ2-2; D unclear. Deletions cut 3 bases from V and 5 bases from J, with 11 bases between. CDR3 length: 14 residues. From germline, CDR1 is SGHRS and CDR2 YFSETQ. In DNA, the CDR3 is TGCGCCAGCAGCTCCGCCCTAGGAACCGGGGAGCTGTTTTTT. Amino acid sequence: CASSSALGTGELFF.